The T cell receptor (beta chain) described here comes from a study of cytomegalovirus exposure and HLA in healthy donors. The primer mix had 60 Vbeta and 13 Jbeta primers. The data were produced by immunoSEQ multiplex PCR, yet TCRdb's version contains in-frame clones alone and is incomplete. The table lists around 190,000 clones, about 83% of them singletons. Sequenced input: PBMCs. The clonotype originates from a female donor in good health and CMV-seronegative.

The CDR3 protein is CASSSGELFF. The CDR3 bases are TGTGCCAGCAGCTCAGGGGAGCTGTTTTTT. The rearrangement links TRBV7-8 to TRBJ2-2, with D unclear. CDR3 length: 10 amino acids. The V and J ends lost 4 bases and 8 bases respectively, with 2 bases between them. Germline V CDR1 and CDR2: SGHVS, FQNEAQ.